This TCR beta chain was documented in a study of cytomegalovirus exposure and HLA in healthy donors. PCR used 60 Vbeta primers and 13 Jbeta primers. TCRdb's table, derived via immunoSEQ multiplex PCR, lists solely in-frame clones and lacks some. The sample holds tens of thousands of clones, roughly four fifths seen once. Comment on this clone: Its antigen is as yet unknown. One junction end disagrees with the germline gene, perhaps due to a read error.

From germline, CDR1 is MDHEN and CDR2 SYDVKM. The CDR3 is 13 residues long. Study-wide results and limits: Later analysis found that TCR beta chains associated with HLA were more clonally expanded than other, equally common chains. Immune exposure was documented only through CMV serostatus.

The source material was PBMCs. This sequence joins TRBV28 and TRBJ1-5; D ambiguous. This clonotype was sampled from a man aged 18 to 35 in good health and CMV-seronegative. CDR3 in DNA: TGTGCCAGCAGTGCAGACCTTAATCAGGCCCAGCATTTT. This codes for CASSADLNQAQHF.